Given below is one TCR beta chain in context. Its antigen is unknown. Deletions cut 6 bases from V and 0 bases from J, with 12 bases between. This CDR3 has 15 residues. Germline lookup yields CDR1 MGHRA and CDR2 YSYEKL. This sample is drawn from a study of CD8+CD57+ T cells in acquired aplastic anemia. Study-level information: Average DNA yield from sorted CD4+ and CD8+ cells was approximately 3 ug. General study findings and limits: A set of about 28 CD8+ CDR3 sequences was shared between patients and controls, and these sequences appeared highly expressed in patients.

TCR beta VDJ combinations and CDR3 sequences were profiled from genomic DNA. TCRdb reprocessed the reads via MiXCR and lists one record per CDR3 protein. The repertoire holds about 220,000 distinct CDR3 sequences, with about 37% as singletons. The origin of this receptor is a human donor in good health, serving as a control. Sample: sorted CD4+, CD8+, or CD8+CD57+ T cells (not recorded which) from PBMCs. The chain couples TRBV4-1 to TRBJ1-3; D gene ambiguous. The CDR3 reads CASREGWNSGNTIYF. The CDR3 DNA reads TGCGCCAGCAGGGAGGGCTGGAACTCTGGAAACACCATATATTTT.